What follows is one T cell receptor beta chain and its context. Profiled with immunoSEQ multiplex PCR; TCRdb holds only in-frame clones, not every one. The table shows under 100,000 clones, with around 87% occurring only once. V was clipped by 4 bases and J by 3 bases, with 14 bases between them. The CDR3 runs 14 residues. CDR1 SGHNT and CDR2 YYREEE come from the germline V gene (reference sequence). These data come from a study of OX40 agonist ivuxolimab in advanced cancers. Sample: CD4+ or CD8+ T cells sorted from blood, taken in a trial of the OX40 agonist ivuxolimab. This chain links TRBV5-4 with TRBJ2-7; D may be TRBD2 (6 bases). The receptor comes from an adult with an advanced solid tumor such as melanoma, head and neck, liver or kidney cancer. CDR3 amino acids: CASSPLPGGYEQYF. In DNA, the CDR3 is TGTGCCAGCAGCCCGCTCCCCGGGGGCTACGAGCAGTACTTC.